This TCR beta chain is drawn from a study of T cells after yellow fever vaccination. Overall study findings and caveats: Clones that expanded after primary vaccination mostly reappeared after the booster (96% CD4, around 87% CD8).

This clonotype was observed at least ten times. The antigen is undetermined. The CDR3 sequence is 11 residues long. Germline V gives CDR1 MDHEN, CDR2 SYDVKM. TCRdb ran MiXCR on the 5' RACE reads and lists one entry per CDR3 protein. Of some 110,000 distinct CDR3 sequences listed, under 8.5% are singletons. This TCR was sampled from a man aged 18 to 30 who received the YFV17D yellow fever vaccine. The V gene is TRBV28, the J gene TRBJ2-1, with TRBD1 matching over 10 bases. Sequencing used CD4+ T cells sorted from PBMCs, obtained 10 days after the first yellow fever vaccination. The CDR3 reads CAGQGRDEQFF. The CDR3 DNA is TGTGCGGGACAGGGGCGCGATGAGCAGTTCTTC.